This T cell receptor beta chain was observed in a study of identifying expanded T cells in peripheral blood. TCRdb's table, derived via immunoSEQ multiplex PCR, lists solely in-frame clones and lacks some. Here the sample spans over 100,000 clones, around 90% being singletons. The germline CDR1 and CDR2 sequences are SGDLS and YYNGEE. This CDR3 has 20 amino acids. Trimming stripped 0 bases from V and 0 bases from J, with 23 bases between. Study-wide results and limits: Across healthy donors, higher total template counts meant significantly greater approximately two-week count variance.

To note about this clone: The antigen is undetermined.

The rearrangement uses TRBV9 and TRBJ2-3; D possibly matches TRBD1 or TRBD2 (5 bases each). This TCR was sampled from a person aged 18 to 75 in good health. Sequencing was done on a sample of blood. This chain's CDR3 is CASSVASGTGVITSTDTQYF. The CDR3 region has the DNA TGTGCCAGCAGCGTAGCTTCCGGGACCGGTGTTATTACTAGCACAGATACGCAGTATTTT. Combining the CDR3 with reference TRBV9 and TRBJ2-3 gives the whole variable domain DSGVTQTPKHLITATGQRVTLRCSPRSGDLSVYWYQQSLDQGLQFLIQYYNGEERAKGNILERFSAQQFPDLHSELNLSSLELGDSALYFCASSVASGTGVITSTDTQYFGPGTRLTVL.